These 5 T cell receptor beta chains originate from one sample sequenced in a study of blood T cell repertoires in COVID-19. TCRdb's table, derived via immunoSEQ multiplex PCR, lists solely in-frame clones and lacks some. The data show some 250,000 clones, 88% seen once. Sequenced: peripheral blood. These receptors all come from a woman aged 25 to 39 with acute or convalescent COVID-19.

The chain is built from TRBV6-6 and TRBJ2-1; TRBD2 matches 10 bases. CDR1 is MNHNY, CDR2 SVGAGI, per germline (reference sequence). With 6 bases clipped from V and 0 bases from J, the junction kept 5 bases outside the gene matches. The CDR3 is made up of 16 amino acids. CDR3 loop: CASRILAGSSYNEQFF. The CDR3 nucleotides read TGTGCCAGCAGAATACTAGCGGGGAGCTCCTACAATGAGCAGTTCTTC.

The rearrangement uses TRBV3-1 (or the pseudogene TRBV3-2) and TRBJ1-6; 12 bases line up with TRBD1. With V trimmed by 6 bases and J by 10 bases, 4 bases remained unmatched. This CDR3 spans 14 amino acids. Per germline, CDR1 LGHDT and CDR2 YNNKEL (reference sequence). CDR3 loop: CASSLGQGASPLHF. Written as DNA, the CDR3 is TGTGCCAGCAGTTTGGGACAGGGGGCATCACCCCTCCACTTT.

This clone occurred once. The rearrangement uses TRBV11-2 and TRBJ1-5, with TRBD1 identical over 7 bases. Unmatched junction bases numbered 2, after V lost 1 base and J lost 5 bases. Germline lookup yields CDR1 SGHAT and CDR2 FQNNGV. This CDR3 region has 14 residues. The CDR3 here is CASSLGQGDQPQHF. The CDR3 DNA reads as TGTGCCAGCAGCTTAGGACAGGGAGATCAGCCCCAGCATTTT.

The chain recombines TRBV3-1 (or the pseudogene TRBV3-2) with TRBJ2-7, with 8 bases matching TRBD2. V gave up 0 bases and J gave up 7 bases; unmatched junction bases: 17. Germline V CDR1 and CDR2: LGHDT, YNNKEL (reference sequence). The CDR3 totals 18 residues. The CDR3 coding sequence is TGTGCCAGCAGCCAAGATTGGGGTACTACGAAAGCGGGAGTAGAGCAGTACTTC. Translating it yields CASSQDWGTTKAGVEQYF.

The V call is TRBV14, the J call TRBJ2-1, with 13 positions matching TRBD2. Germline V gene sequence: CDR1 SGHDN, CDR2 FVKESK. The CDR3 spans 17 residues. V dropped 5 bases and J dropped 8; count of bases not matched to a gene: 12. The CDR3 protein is CASSFRRTSGRVDEQFF. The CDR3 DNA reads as TGTGCCAGCAGCTTCCGTCGGACTAGCGGGAGAGTCGATGAGCAGTTCTTC.